Listed below are T cell receptor beta chains from one sample, sequenced in a study of blood T cell repertoires in COVID-19. Assay: immunoSEQ multiplex PCR; the TCRdb copy retains only in-frame clones and omits some. The sample comprises roughly 350,000 clones, around 85% of which are singletons, and 3.5% to 4% rests with the top ten. The specimen was peripheral blood. These receptors were collected from a woman in her late teens or twenties with acute or convalescent COVID-19. Both conserved end residues are part of each CDR3. Fields, in order: clone size, J gene, V gene, D gene, CDR3 protein, CDR3 DNA. D genes are given only for firm matches. Clone size is stated in some rows and not others, as once, few, many or a class when expanded.

once	TRBJ2-7	TRBV7-9	TRBD1	CASSLGQGVSYEQYF	TGTGCCAGCAGCTTAGGACAGGGGGTTAGCTACGAGCAGTACTTC
once	TRBJ1-1	TRBV6-5	-	CASRKSTANTEAFF	TGTGCCAGCAGAAAATCGACAGCGAACACTGAAGCTTTCTTT
once	TRBJ2-1	TRBV11-2	TRBD2	CANGLADYNEQFF	TGTGCCAACGGACTAGCGGACTACAATGAGCAGTTCTTC
-	TRBJ1-2	TRBV30	-	CAWAPPGFSYGYTF	TGTGCCTGGGCGCCCCCAGGGTTCAGCTATGGCTACACCTTC
-	TRBJ1-1	TRBV7-6	-	CASSLSGVGNTEAFF	TGTGCCAGCAGCTTATCAGGGGTTGGGAACACTGAAGCTTTCTTT
many	TRBJ2-3	TRBV9	TRBD2	CASSALPAGGNTQYF	TGTGCCAGCAGCGCCCTGCCAGCGGGAGGGAATACGCAGTATTTT
-	TRBJ2-1	TRBV19	TRBD1	CASSIVNRGYNEQFF	TGTGCCAGTAGTATAGTTAACAGGGGCTACAATGAGCAGTTCTTC
-	TRBJ1-2	TRBV19	-	CASSIPRRAHGYTF	TGTGCCAGTAGTATCCCCCGCAGGGCGCATGGCTACACCTTC
-	TRBJ1-3	TRBV23-1	-	CASSQSGLGNTIYF	TGCGCCAGCAGTCAATCAGGACTCGGAAACACCATATATTTT
once	TRBJ2-5	TRBV6-2/TRBV6-3	-	CASSYPQSGSPETQYF	TGTGCCAGCAGTTACCCACAGTCAGGGTCCCCAGAGACCCAGTACTTC
-	TRBJ2-7	TRBV12-3/TRBV12-4	-	CASSHQTGYEQYF	TGTGCCAGCAGTCACCAGACAGGATACGAGCAGTACTTC
-	TRBJ1-5	TRBV24-1	-	CATSDGADYQPQHF	TGTGCCACCAGTGATGGGGCAGATTACCAGCCCCAGCATTTT
-	TRBJ1-4	TRBV28	-	CASSYLFGEEKLFF	TGTGCCAGCAGCTATCTATTCGGGGAAGAAAAACTGTTTTTT
-	TRBJ1-2	TRBV29-1	-	CSVEGTENYGYTF	TGCAGCGTTGAAGGGACAGAGAACTATGGCTACACCTTC
-	TRBJ1-4	TRBV9	TRBD1	CASSPRTGSTEKLFF	TGTGCCAGCAGCCCTAGGACAGGGAGTACGGAAAAACTGTTTTTT
-	TRBJ2-7	TRBV27	TRBD2	CASSQTSGGTYEQYF	TGTGCCAGCAGTCAGACTAGCGGGGGAACCTACGAGCAGTACTTC
-	TRBJ2-3	TRBV19	-	CASSISGDTQYF	TGTGCCAGTAGTATTTCGGGTGATACGCAGTATTTT
-	TRBJ2-7	TRBV6-5	TRBD1	CASSTGQGRNEQYF	TGTGCCAGCAGTACGGGACAGGGGAGGAACGAGCAGTACTTC
-	TRBJ1-5	TRBV28	TRBD1	CASSLQGAPRNQPQHF	TGTGCCAGCAGTTTACAGGGGGCTCCTCGCAATCAGCCCCAGCATTTT
-	TRBJ1-1	TRBV30	TRBD1	CAWSKGGGSAEAFF	TGTGCCTGGAGTAAAGGGGGCGGTTCAGCAGAAGCTTTCTTT
-	TRBJ2-7	TRBV29-1	TRBD1	CSAAGQGKYEQYF	TGCAGCGCCGCGGGACAGGGTAAATACGAGCAGTACTTC
-	TRBJ2-2	TRBV5-1	-	CASSLIGREDTGELFF	TGCGCCAGCAGCTTAATAGGGAGAGAAGACACCGGGGAGCTGTTTTTT
-	TRBJ2-3	TRBV7-6	TRBD2	CASSPGNDERERDTQYF	TGTGCCAGCAGCCCGGGAAACGACGAGCGGGAGAGGGATACGCAGTATTTT
-	TRBJ2-3	TRBV7-3	TRBD2	CASSLLAGGADTQYF	TGTGCCAGCAGCTTATTGGCGGGAGGCGCAGATACGCAGTATTTT
-	TRBJ2-7	TRBV27	TRBD1	CASRPTGTGSYEQYF	TGTGCCAGCAGACCTACCGGGACAGGGAGCTACGAGCAGTACTTC
-	TRBJ2-5	TRBV28	-	CASSLVRSGQETQYF	TGTGCCAGCAGTTTAGTGAGGAGCGGGCAAGAGACCCAGTACTTC
-	TRBJ2-7	TRBV6-2/TRBV6-3	TRBD2	CASSYMGGGEQYF	TGTGCCAGCAGTTACATGGGGGGGGGAGAGCAGTACTTC
-	TRBJ2-7	TRBV19	TRBD2	CASSAGELGAYEQYF	TGTGCCAGTAGTGCGGGGGAACTTGGGGCCTACGAGCAGTACTTC
-	TRBJ2-5	TRBV5-5	TRBD2	CASSSGLAVETQYF	TGTGCCAGCAGCTCGGGACTAGCCGTGGAGACCCAGTACTTC
-	TRBJ1-6	TRBV10-2	TRBD1	CASRQGDRGNSPLHF	TGCGCCAGCAGACAGGGAGACAGGGGTAATTCACCCCTCCACTTT
-	TRBJ2-7	TRBV19	TRBD1	CASSGSDRDEQYF	TGTGCCAGTAGTGGCAGTGACAGGGACGAGCAGTACTTC
-	TRBJ2-7	TRBV5-6	TRBD1	CASSLGTGDEQYF	TGTGCCAGCAGCCTCGGGACAGGGGACGAGCAGTACTTC
-	TRBJ1-1	TRBV10-3	TRBD1	CATRTGRNTEAFF	TGTGCCACGCGGACAGGCCGGAACACTGAAGCTTTCTTT
-	TRBJ1-2	TRBV4-2	TRBD1	CASSQGTGANYGYTF	TGTGCCAGCAGCCAAGGTACAGGGGCTAACTATGGCTACACCTTC
-	TRBJ1-5	TRBV28	TRBD1	CASPPSPGQGVVQPQHF	TGTGCCAGCCCTCCATCCCCGGGACAGGGGGTCGTTCAGCCCCAGCATTTT
-	TRBJ1-1	TRBV2	-	CASLDRSSNTEAFF	TGTGCCAGCTTAGACAGGTCGTCGAACACTGAAGCTTTCTTT
once	TRBJ2-3	TRBV30	-	CAWNRASTDTQYF	TGTGCCTGGAACAGGGCGAGCACAGATACGCAGTATTTT
-	TRBJ1-3	TRBV9	-	CASSMAGAGNTIYF	TGTGCCAGCAGCATGGCAGGGGCTGGAAACACCATATATTTT
few	TRBJ2-1	TRBV28	-	CASSLYDRPNEQFF	TGTGCCAGCAGTTTATACGACAGACCTAATGAGCAGTTCTTC
-	TRBJ2-5	TRBV9	TRBD1	CASSYPGQQETQYF	TGTGCCAGCAGTTATCCGGGACAGCAAGAGACCCAGTACTTC
-	TRBJ1-2	TRBV28	-	CASSPQLGYTF	TGTGCCAGCAGTCCCCAGTTGGGCTACACCTTC
-	TRBJ2-3	TRBV7-8	-	CASSSGQTDTQYF	TGTGCCAGCAGCTCAGGACAGACAGATACGCAGTATTTT
-	TRBJ1-2	TRBV5-4	-	CASSLSPQGGYTF	TGTGCCAGCAGCTTGTCTCCCCAGGGTGGCTACACCTTC